The clone carrying this T cell receptor beta chain was observed many times. The antigen remains undetermined. This specimen comes from a study of CD8 T cells in ankylosing spondylitis. Study-wide results and caveats: Existing reports had already noted some motif variants in reactive arthritis synovial fluid and blood. Enrichment of disease-linked clones was reportedly significant in matched ankylosing spondylitis synovial fluid. A motif in TCR beta, a set of roughly 8 highly homologous variants, appeared characteristic of ankylosing spondylitis blood.

Making the TCR beta libraries involved quantitative 5'-RACE with molecular barcodes. Each CDR3 protein gets one entry after TCRdb re-called the 5' RACE reads with MiXCR. The profile shows roughly 230,000 distinct CDR3 sequences, about 20% of them singletons. The CDR3 is made up of 14 amino acids. Trimming shortened V by 5 bases and J by 8 bases, and 17 bases separated the two germline ends. From germline, CDR1 is SGHRS and CDR2 YFSETQ. The sequenced sample consisted of blood, either unsorted or a sorted T cell fraction (not recorded which). The V gene is TRBV5-1, the J gene TRBJ2-1; D might be TRBD1 (5 bases). This receptor was identified in a male donor with ankylosing spondylitis or in good health (not recorded which). CDR3 DNA: TGCGCCAGCAGGCCCCCAAGGGGTGGAGATGAGCAGTTCTTC. This encodes CASRPPRGGDEQFF.